Presented here are 29 T cell receptor beta chains from one specimen sequenced in a study of beta chain features in type 1 diabetes. The study's findings and limits: TCRB CDR3s from Type 1 diabetes patients were moderately but significantly shorter in all four CD4+ subsets.

Antigens of these TCRs are unknown. All of the isolated RNA was reverse transcribed, so expressed TCRB transcripts were sequenced. Assay: immunoSEQ multiplex PCR; the TCRdb copy retains only in-frame clones and omits some. The table records some 700,000 clones, roughly 13% of them present only once. Sequenced input: naive CD4+ T cells from blood. The receptors stem from a man aged 18 to 30 with type 1 diabetes.

This clone was seen only a few times. The rearrangement links TRBV2 to TRBJ2-2, with D hard to call. The ends were cut back, 6 bases at V and 10 bases at J, with 15 bases in the middle. The CDR3 sequence is 13 residues long. Looked up from germline, CDR1 is SNHLY and CDR2 is FYNNEI. The CDR3 is CASRGILSAELFF. The CDR3 nucleotides read TGTGCCAGCAGGGGAATTCTCTCCGCGGAGCTGTTTTTT.

This chain links TRBV7-2 with TRBJ2-3; the D is unclear. V lost 2 bases and J lost 0, with 12 bases in between. This CDR3 contains 16 residues. The germline V gene encodes CDR1 SGHTA and CDR2 FQGNSA. For the CDR3, the DNA is TGTGCCAGCAGCTTAAGGTGGGGTGCTAGCACAGATACGCAGTATTTT. This codes for CASSLRWGASTDTQYF.

Only a few counts were recorded for this clone. The chain employs TRBV27 and TRBJ2-5, with D perhaps TRBD1 (5 bases). Trimming cost V 3 bases and J 5 bases, with 13 bases left between them. The CDR3 length is 14 residues. Per germline, CDR1 MNHEY and CDR2 SMNVEV (reference sequence). The CDR3 reads CASSLAGMAETQYF. Here the CDR3 DNA reads TGTGCCAGCAGTTTGGCAGGGATGGCGGAGACCCAGTACTTC.

This chain links TRBV20-1 with TRBJ2-7; the D is unclear. Per germline, CDR1 DFQATT and CDR2 SNEGSKA (reference sequence). V was clipped by 5 bases and J by 7 bases, with 12 bases between them. This CDR3 is built from 11 residues. The CDR3 here is CSAPLSREQYF. In nucleotides, the CDR3 is TGCAGTGCTCCCCTCTCGCGAGAGCAGTACTTC.

The chain joins TRBV29-1 to TRBJ2-5; D not resolved. The last part of the DNA fits TRBJ2-7 better; the J call may be wrong. CDR1 SQVTM and CDR2 ANQGSEA come from the germline V gene. The CDR3 spans 11 residues. The DNA of the CDR3 is TGCAGCGTTGTAACATCCTACGAGCAGTACTTC. This codes for CSVVTSYEQYF.

The chain employs TRBV19 and TRBJ2-7; TRBD1 matches at 10 bases. The CDR3 totals 14 residues. After removal of 7 bases from V and 3 bases from J, the junction contained 6 bases not matched to a gene. The germline gives CDR1 LNHDA, CDR2 SQIVND (reference sequence). CDR3 sequence: CASTPRDRGYEQYF. The CDR3 DNA reads TGTGCCAGTACCCCCCGGGACAGGGGCTACGAGCAGTACTTC.

Written as DNA, the CDR3 is TGTGCCAGCAGCTTCCTACGGGACAGGGGGCGCGAGACCCAGTACTTC. Its protein product is CASSFLRDRGRETQYF. The J gene is TRBJ2-5, the V gene TRBV7-9; TRBD1 agrees at 12 bases. The J segment lost 5 bases and the V segment lost 3 bases, leaving 7 bases of the junction unmatched. The CDR3 covers 16 residues. CDR1 is SEHNR and CDR2 is FQNEAQ in the germline V gene (reference sequence).

V and J are TRBV30 and TRBJ1-1; D ambiguous. Germline lookup yields CDR1 GTSNPN and CDR2 SVGIG (reference sequence). This CDR3 comprises 13 residues. V dropped 3 bases and J dropped 5 bases, with 13 bases sitting between them. The CDR3 DNA reads as TGTGCCTGGAGCATGTTAGGGAGTACTGAAGCTTTCTTT. It codes for CAWSMLGSTEAFF.

This clone turned up a few times. This chain connects TRBV18 to TRBJ2-3, with 11 nucleotides matching TRBD2. This CDR3 spans 14 amino acids. Trimming removed 4 bases from V and 4 bases from J; junction bases left unmatched: 1. The germline V gene has CDR1 KGHSH and CDR2 LQKENI. The CDR3 DNA is TGTGCCAGCTCACTAGCGGGGGGGCCAGATACGCAGTATTTT. It yields the protein CASSLAGGPDTQYF. The full variable domain, with the rest looked up from reference TRBV18 and TRBJ2-3, is NAGVMQNPRHLVRRRGQEARLRCSPMKGHSHVYWYRQLPEEGLKFMVYLQKENIIDESGMPKERFSAEFPKEGPSILRIQQVVRGDSAAYFCASSLAGGPDTQYFGPGTRLTVL.

The chain is built from TRBV4-1 and TRBJ1-1; a possible D gene is TRBD1 (5 bases). Between the trimmed V and J ends, which lost 3 bases and 3 bases, there was a span of 14 bases. CDR1 is MGHRA and CDR2 is YSYEKL in the germline V gene. The CDR3 is made up of 15 amino acids. The CDR3 loop reads CASSHLGQGDTEAFF. CDR3 bases: TGCGCCAGCAGCCACCTGGGGCAGGGTGACACTGAAGCTTTCTTT.

The DNA of the CDR3 is TGTGCCAGCAGCCCCGGGACAGGCCCCACTGAAGCTTTCTTT. As protein: CASSPGTGPTEAFF. The chain is built from TRBV27 and TRBJ1-1, with 8 bases aligning to TRBD1. Germline loops: CDR1 MNHEY, CDR2 SMNVEV (reference sequence). Losses at the gene ends were 6 bases for V and 4 bases for J; bases not matched to a gene: 7. CDR3 length equals 14 residues.

The rearrangement uses TRBV27 and TRBJ1-6; the D gene is possibly TRBD1 (5 bases). Germline CDR1 MNHEY, CDR2 SMNVEV (reference sequence). This CDR3 is built from 18 residues. V lost 4 bases to trimming and J lost 0 bases, with 16 bases between them. CDR3 amino acids: CASSSMRQRSSYNSPLHF. The CDR3 DNA reads as TGTGCCAGCAGTTCAATGAGACAGAGAAGCTCCTATAATTCACCCCTCCACTTT.

This clone appeared a few times. Within the sample, other DNA sequences also encode this same CDR3. The chain links TRBV5-1 to TRBJ2-3; no clear D gene. V lost 3 bases and J lost 0, with 2 bases in between. Germline loops: CDR1 SGHRS, CDR2 YFSETQ. The CDR3 sequence is 12 residues long. CDR3 residues: CASSSSTDTQYF. CDR3 bases: TGCGCCAGCAGCTCTAGCACAGATACGCAGTATTTT.

This clone was counted a few times. The sample holds other DNA sequences that translate to the same CDR3. This sequence joins TRBV2 and TRBJ1-5, with D possibly being TRBD1 (5 bases). The CDR3 is made up of 15 amino acids. Per the germline V gene, CDR1 is SNHLY and CDR2 is FYNNEI. The germline V and J ends were trimmed by 2 bases and 1 base, with 9 bases remaining between them. The CDR3 spells CASSEWTPSNQPQHF. The CDR3 region has the DNA TGTGCCAGCAGTGAATGGACACCAAGCAATCAGCCCCAGCATTTT.

This clone was recorded a few times. The rearrangement uses TRBV7-9 and TRBJ2-6; no clear D gene. This CDR3 contains 17 residues. Trimming stripped 2 bases from V and 2 bases from J, with 13 bases between. Germline values: CDR1 SEHNR, CDR2 FQNEAQ (reference sequence). The CDR3 protein is CASSLPDGFPGANVLTF. The CDR3 bases are TGTGCCAGCAGCTTACCCGATGGTTTCCCTGGGGCCAACGTCCTGACTTTC.

There are a few counts of this clone. The chain joins TRBV9 to TRBJ2-1; tentatively, D is TRBD2 (6 bases). The CDR3 runs to 16 residues. Trimming left V 1 base short and J 8 bases short, with 19 bases between. Germline values: CDR1 SGDLS, CDR2 YYNGEE. The CDR3 sequence is CASSVLRGRERDEQFF. The DNA for the CDR3 is TGTGCCAGCAGCGTATTGCGGGGCAGGGAGAGAGATGAGCAGTTCTTC.

The chain has TRBV15 and TRBJ1-6; 10 bases are shared with TRBD1. CDR1 is LNHNV, CDR2 YYDKDF, per germline (reference sequence). J lost 10 bases, V lost 4 bases, and 7 bases had no gene match. The CDR3 is 15 residues long. This CDR3 is CATSNPGTGESPLHF. The CDR3 DNA reads TGTGCCACCAGCAACCCCGGGACAGGGGAATCACCCCTCCACTTT.

The chain links TRBV7-2 to TRBJ2-1; 7 bases are shared with TRBD1. The length of the CDR3 is 15 residues. Germline lookup yields CDR1 SGHTA and CDR2 FQGNSA. With V trimmed by 8 bases and J by 0 bases, 7 bases remained unmatched. CDR3 sequence (DNA): TGTGCCAGCCGAAAGGACAGGAGCTCCTACAATGAGCAGTTCTTC. Its protein is CASRKDRSSYNEQFF.

The sample holds a few counts of this clone. This chain joins TRBV28 and TRBJ1-4; D gene unclear. Trimming took 3 bases from V and 8 from J, leaving 10 bases between them. The CDR3 has 13 residues. CDR1 MDHEN and CDR2 SYDVKM come from the germline V gene. The CDR3 DNA reads as TGTGCCAGCAGTTTTGAGGTGGGGGAAAAACTGTTTTTT. Translating gives CASSFEVGEKLFF.

This clone was found a few times. The chain joins TRBV11-3 to TRBJ2-6, with 10 positions matching TRBD1. The CDR3 extends over 19 amino acids. Germline trimming cut 5 bases from V and 2 bases from J; bases unmatched to any gene: 12. Looked up from germline, CDR1 is SGHNT and CDR2 is YENEEA. CDR3 sequence (DNA): TGTGCCAGCAGCCGCGGGACAGGGGTTTCGACTGCTGGGGCCAACGTCCTGACTTTC. Translating it yields CASSRGTGVSTAGANVLTF.

This clone was recorded a few times. Within the sample, other DNA sequences also encode this same CDR3. The chain has TRBV7-9 and TRBJ2-7; TRBD1 agrees at 7 bases. V lost 4 bases and J lost 4; bases outside the gene matches: 7. The CDR3 is made up of 14 amino acids. CDR1 and CDR2 (germline): SEHNR, FQNEAQ (reference sequence). CDR3 in amino acids: CASSSDRAAYEQYF. The CDR3 DNA is TGTGCCAGCAGCTCCGACAGGGCCGCATACGAGCAGTACTTC.

CDR3 amino acids: CASLRWKGASDEQFF. The CDR3 coding sequence is TGTGCCTCCCTGAGATGGAAAGGGGCTAGCGATGAGCAGTTCTTC. This chain uses TRBV30 with TRBJ2-1; TRBD2 is a possible D gene (6 bases). Germline CDR1 is GTSNPN and CDR2 is SVGIG (reference sequence). Trimming shortened V by 7 bases and J by 8 bases, and 24 bases separated the two germline ends. This CDR3 has 15 residues.

This clone has just a few counts. The DNA of the CDR3 is TGTGCCAGCAGCGTAGTTCGGCACGACAATCAGCCCCAGCATTTT. Its translation is CASSVVRHDNQPQHF. The rearrangement uses TRBV9 and TRBJ1-5; D not resolved. The CDR3 runs 15 residues. Germline CDR1 reads SGDLS; CDR2 reads YYNGEE. Trimming removed 0 bases from V and 3 bases from J, with 10 bases in between.

Regarding this clone: This CDR3 is also generated by other DNA sequences in the sample. The V and J genes are TRBV29-1 and TRBJ1-1; 7 positions agree with TRBD1. Trimming took 4 bases from V and 0 from J; bases not matched to a gene: 2. The germline CDR1 and CDR2 sequences are SQVTM and ANQGSEA. This CDR3 spans 13 amino acids. CDR3 DNA: TGCAGCGTTGCGGGGACAGTGAACACTGAAGCTTTCTTT. It yields the protein CSVAGTVNTEAFF.

V is TRBV7-9 and J is TRBJ2-7; D may match TRBD1 or TRBD2 (6 bases each). Trimming removed 8 bases at V and 8 bases at J, with 28 bases between. This CDR3 has 16 residues. The V gene's germline CDR1 is SEHNR and CDR2 FQNEAQ (reference sequence). The CDR3 reads CASGSGGGQAIRKQYF. The CDR3 nucleotides are TGTGCCAGCGGCTCTGGAGGGGGACAAGCGATACGGAAGCAGTACTTC.

This sequence joins TRBV4-1 and TRBJ1-2, with TRBD1 as a possible D gene (5 bases). The CDR3 covers 15 residues. V was pared by 5 bases and J by 1 base, with 14 bases between. Germline values: CDR1 MGHRA, CDR2 YSYEKL. The CDR3 region is CASSWGGIDNYGYTF. CDR3 in DNA: TGCGCCAGCAGCTGGGGGGGGATCGATAACTATGGCTACACCTTC.

J is TRBJ1-1 and V is TRBV30, with 8 bases that match TRBD1. The germline gives CDR1 GTSNPN, CDR2 SVGIG (reference sequence). This CDR3 has 15 residues. The V and J ends lost 4 bases and 5 bases, in that order; junction bases with no gene match: 12. The CDR3, as DNA: TGTGCCTGGACCCCCGGCCAGGGGGCGGTGACTGAAGCTTTCTTT. This translates into CAWTPGQGAVTEAFF.

This clone was observed a handful of times. The chain carries TRBV5-1 and TRBJ2-5; TRBD2 matches at 10 bases. The V and J ends lost 4 bases and 3 bases, in that order; junction bases with no gene match: 6. Per germline, CDR1 SGHRS and CDR2 YFSETQ. CDR3 size: 15 residues. The chain's CDR3 is CASSPESGGEETQYF. CDR3 nucleotide sequence: TGCGCCAGCAGCCCCGAGAGCGGGGGGGAAGAGACCCAGTACTTC.

This clone was observed a few times. V gene TRBV7-9 combines with J gene TRBJ2-4; a weak D match, TRBD1 (6 bases). The V end lost 2 bases, the J end lost 16 bases, and 18 bases lay between the germline ends. The germline CDR1 and CDR2 sequences are SEHNR and FQNEAQ (reference sequence). This CDR3 comprises 13 residues. The CDR3 nucleotides are TGTGCCAGCAGCTTAAAGGGGGAGACAGGAAAATACTTC. Amino acids: CASSLKGETGKYF.